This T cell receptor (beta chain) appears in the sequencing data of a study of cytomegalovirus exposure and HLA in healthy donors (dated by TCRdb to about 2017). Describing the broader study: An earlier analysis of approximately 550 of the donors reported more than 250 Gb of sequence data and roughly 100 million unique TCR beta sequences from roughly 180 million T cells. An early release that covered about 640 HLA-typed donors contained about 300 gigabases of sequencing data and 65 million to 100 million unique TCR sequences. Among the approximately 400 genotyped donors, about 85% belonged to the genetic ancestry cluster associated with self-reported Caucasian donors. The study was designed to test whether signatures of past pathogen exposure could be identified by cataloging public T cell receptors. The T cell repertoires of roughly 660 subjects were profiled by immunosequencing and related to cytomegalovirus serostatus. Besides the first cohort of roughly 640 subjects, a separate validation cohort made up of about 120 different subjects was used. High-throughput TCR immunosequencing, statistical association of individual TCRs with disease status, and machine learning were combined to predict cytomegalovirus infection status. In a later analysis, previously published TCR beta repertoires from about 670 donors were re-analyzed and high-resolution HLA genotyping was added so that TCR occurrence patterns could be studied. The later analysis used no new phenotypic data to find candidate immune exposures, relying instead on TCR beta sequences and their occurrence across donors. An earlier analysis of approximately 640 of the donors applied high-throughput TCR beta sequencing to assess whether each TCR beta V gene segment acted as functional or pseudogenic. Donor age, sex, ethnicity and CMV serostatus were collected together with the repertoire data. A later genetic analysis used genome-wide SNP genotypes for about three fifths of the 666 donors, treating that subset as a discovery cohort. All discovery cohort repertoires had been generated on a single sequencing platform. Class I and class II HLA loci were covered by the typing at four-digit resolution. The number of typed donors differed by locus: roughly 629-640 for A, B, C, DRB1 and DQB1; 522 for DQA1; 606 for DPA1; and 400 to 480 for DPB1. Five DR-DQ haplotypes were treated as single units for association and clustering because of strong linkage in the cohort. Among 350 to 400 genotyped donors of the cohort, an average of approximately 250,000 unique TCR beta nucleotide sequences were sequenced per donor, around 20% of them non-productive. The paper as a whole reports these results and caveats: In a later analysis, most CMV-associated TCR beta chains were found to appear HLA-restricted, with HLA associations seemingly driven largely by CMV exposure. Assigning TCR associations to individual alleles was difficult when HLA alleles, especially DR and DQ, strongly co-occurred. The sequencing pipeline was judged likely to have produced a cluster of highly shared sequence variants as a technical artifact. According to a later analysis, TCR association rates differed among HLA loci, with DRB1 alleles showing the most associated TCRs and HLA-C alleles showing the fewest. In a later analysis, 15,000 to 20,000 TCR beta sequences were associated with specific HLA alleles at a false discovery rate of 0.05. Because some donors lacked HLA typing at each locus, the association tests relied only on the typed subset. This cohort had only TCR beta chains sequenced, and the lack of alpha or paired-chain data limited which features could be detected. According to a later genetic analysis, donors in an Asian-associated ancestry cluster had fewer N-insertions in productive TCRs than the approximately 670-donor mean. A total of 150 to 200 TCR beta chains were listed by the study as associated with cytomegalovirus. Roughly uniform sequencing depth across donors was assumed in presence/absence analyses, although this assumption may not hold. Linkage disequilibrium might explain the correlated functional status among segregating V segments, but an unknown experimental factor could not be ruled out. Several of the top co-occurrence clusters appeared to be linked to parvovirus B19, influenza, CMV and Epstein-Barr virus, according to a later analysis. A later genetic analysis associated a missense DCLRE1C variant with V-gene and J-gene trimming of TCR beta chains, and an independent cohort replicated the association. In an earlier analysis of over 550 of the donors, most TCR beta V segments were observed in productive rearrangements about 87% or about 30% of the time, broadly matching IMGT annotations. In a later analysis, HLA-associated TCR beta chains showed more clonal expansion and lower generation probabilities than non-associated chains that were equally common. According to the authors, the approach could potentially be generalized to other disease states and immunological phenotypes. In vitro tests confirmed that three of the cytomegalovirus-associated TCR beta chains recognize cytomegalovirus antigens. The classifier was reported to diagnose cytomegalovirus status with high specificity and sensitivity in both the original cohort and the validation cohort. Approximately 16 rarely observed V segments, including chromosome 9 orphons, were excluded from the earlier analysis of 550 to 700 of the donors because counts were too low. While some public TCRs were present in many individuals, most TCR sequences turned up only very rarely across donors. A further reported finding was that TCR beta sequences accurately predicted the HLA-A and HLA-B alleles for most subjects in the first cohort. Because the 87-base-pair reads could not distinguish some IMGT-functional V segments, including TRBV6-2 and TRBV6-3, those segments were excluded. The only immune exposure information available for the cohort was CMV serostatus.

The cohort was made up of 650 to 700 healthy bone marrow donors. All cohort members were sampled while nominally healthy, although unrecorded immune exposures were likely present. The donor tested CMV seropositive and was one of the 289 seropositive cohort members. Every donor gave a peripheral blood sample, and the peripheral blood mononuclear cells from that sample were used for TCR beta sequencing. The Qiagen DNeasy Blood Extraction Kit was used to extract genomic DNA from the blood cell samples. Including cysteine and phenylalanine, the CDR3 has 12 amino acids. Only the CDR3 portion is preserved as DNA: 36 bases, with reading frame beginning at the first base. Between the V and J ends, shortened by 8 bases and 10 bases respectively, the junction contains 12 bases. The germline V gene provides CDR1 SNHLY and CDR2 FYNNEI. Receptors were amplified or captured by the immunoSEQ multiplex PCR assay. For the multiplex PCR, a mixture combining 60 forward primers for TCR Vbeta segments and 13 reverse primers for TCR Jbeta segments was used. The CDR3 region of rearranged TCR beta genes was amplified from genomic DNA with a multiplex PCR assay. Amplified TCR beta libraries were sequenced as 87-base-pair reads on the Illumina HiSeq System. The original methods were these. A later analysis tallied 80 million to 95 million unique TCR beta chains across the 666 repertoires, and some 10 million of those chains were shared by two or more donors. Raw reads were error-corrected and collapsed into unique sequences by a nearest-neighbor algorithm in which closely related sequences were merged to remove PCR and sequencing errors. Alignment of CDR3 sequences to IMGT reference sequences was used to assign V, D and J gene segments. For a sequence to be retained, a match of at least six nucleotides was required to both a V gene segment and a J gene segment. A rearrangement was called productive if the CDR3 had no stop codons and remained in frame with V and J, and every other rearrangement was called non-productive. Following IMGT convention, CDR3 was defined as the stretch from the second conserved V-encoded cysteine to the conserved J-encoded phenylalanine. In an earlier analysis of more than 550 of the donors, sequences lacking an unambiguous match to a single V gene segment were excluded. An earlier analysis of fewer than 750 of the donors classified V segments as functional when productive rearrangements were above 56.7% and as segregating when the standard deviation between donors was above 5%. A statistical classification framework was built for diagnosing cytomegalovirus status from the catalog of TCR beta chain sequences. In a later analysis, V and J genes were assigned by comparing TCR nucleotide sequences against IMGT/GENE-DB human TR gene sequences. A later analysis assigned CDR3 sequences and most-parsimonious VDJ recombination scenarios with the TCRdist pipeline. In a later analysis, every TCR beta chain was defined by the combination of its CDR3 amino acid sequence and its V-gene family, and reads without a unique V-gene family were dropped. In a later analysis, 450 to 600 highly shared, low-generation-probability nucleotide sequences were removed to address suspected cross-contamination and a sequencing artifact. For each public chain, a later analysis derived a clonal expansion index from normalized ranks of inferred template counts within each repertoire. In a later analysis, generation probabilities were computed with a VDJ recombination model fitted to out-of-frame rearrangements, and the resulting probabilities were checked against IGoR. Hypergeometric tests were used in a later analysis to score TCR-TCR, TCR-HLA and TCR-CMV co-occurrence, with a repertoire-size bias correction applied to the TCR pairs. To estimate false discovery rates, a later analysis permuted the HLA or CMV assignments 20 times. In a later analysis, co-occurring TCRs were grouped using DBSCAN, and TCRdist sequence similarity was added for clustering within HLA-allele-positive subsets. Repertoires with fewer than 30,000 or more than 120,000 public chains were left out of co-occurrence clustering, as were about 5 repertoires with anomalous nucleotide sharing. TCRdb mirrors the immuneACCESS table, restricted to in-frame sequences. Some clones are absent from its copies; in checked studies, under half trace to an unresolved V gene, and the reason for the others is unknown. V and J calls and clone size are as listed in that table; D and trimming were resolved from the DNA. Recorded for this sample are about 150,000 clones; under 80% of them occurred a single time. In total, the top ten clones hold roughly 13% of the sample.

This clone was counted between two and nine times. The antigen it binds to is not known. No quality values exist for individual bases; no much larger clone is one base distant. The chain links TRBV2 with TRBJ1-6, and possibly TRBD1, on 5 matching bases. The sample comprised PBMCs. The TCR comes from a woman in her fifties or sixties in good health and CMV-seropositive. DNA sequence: TGTGCCAGCGAAGGGGTCGGGTCACCCCTCCACTTT. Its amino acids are CASEGVGSPLHF.